A selection of T cell receptor beta chains follows, all from one sample in a study of beta chain features in type 1 diabetes. TCRdb's copy holds only in-frame clones and misses some; the assay was immunoSEQ multiplex PCR. The data show more than 550,000 clones, over 13% seen once. The sample taken for sequencing was naive CD4+ T cells from blood. These receptors were collected from a man aged 18 to 30 with type 1 diabetes. Each CDR3 is given with its conserved first and last residue. Fields, in order: D gene, J gene, V gene, clone size, CDR3 protein, CDR3 DNA. D genes are given only for firm matches. Only part of the rows carry a size: once, few, many, or a class if the clone is expanded.

D gene: TRBD1; J gene: TRBJ2-1; V gene: TRBV30; clone size: few; CDR3 protein: CAWDRAAANEQFF; CDR3 DNA: TGTGCCTGGGACAGGGCGGCAGCAAATGAGCAGTTCTTC
D gene: NA; J gene: TRBJ2-5; V gene: TRBV30; clone size: NA; CDR3 protein: CAWSVRSGLRETQYF; CDR3 DNA: TGTGCCTGGAGTGTACGTAGCGGACTGAGGGAGACCCAGTACTTC
D gene: NA; J gene: TRBJ2-7; V gene: TRBV30; clone size: few; CDR3 protein: CAWSVVAGPQGQYF; CDR3 DNA: TGTGCCTGGAGTGTAGTTGCGGGGCCCCAGGGGCAGTACTTC
D gene: NA; J gene: TRBJ2-7; V gene: TRBV5-4; clone size: few; CDR3 protein: CASSLVGARSYEQYF; CDR3 DNA: TGTGCCAGCAGCTTGGTGGGAGCTCGGAGCTACGAGCAGTACTTC
D gene: NA; J gene: TRBJ1-1; V gene: TRBV11-2; clone size: few; CDR3 protein: CASSLEIRVNTEAFF; CDR3 DNA: TGTGCCAGCAGCTTAGAGATCCGAGTGAACACTGAAGCTTTCTTT
D gene: TRBD2; J gene: TRBJ2-1; V gene: TRBV5-1; clone size: few; CDR3 protein: CASSNLRTSDEQFF; CDR3 DNA: TGCGCCAGCAGCAATCTCCGGACTAGCGATGAGCAGTTCTTC
D gene: NA; J gene: TRBJ1-1; V gene: TRBV9; clone size: NA; CDR3 protein: CASSVLFRDTEAFF; CDR3 DNA: TGTGCCAGCAGCGTCCTCTTCAGGGACACTGAAGCTTTCTTT
D gene: NA; J gene: TRBJ2-1; V gene: TRBV21-1; clone size: NA; CDR3 protein: CASSKEGQFSYNEQFF; CDR3 DNA: TGTGCCAGCAGCAAAGAAGGACAGTTCTCCTACAATGAGCAGTTCTTC
D gene: TRBD1; J gene: TRBJ2-1; V gene: TRBV5-4; clone size: NA; CDR3 protein: CASSWDRAGEQFF; CDR3 DNA: TGTGCCAGCAGCTGGGACAGGGCCGGTGAGCAGTTCTTC
D gene: TRBD1; J gene: TRBJ1-4; V gene: TRBV30; clone size: few; CDR3 protein: CAWSPNRGHEKLFF; CDR3 DNA: TGTGCCTGGAGTCCCAACAGGGGCCATGAAAAACTGTTTTTT
D gene: NA; J gene: TRBJ2-5; V gene: TRBV7-3; clone size: NA; CDR3 protein: CASSPSGLQETQYF; CDR3 DNA: TGTGCCAGCAGCCCCAGCGGACTCCAAGAGACCCAGTACTTC
D gene: TRBD1; J gene: TRBJ2-1; V gene: TRBV5-4; clone size: many; CDR3 protein: CASSLGQGRNEQFF; CDR3 DNA: TGTGCCAGCAGCCTTGGACAGGGCCGCAATGAGCAGTTCTTC
D gene: TRBD1; J gene: TRBJ1-4; V gene: TRBV5-4; clone size: NA; CDR3 protein: CASTNRDRVEKLFF; CDR3 DNA: TGTGCCAGCACTAACCGGGACAGGGTTGAAAAACTGTTTTTT
D gene: NA; J gene: TRBJ1-1; V gene: TRBV30; clone size: few; CDR3 protein: CAWSKTVTMNTEAFF; CDR3 DNA: TGTGCCTGGAGTAAGACAGTAACGATGAACACTGAAGCTTTCTTT
D gene: NA; J gene: TRBJ1-2; V gene: TRBV2; clone size: NA; CDR3 protein: CASSALQSGSGYTF; CDR3 DNA: TGTGCCAGCAGTGCACTACAGTCGGGTAGTGGCTACACCTTC
D gene: TRBD1; J gene: TRBJ2-1; V gene: TRBV7-2; clone size: NA; CDR3 protein: CASSSTTGASRYNEQFF; CDR3 DNA: TGTGCCAGCAGCTCGACGACAGGGGCATCCCGATACAATGAGCAGTTCTTC
D gene: TRBD1; J gene: TRBJ2-7; V gene: TRBV28; clone size: few; CDR3 protein: CASSQGDRVYEQYF; CDR3 DNA: TGTGCCAGCAGTCAAGGGGACAGGGTCTACGAGCAGTACTTC
D gene: TRBD1; J gene: TRBJ1-3; V gene: TRBV9; clone size: NA; CDR3 protein: CASGQGYSSGNTIYF; CDR3 DNA: TGTGCCAGTGGACAGGGCTATTCCTCTGGAAACACCATATATTTT
D gene: NA; J gene: TRBJ1-1; V gene: TRBV28; clone size: few; CDR3 protein: CASSTGGEATEAFF; CDR3 DNA: TGTGCCAGCTCCACCGGAGGGGAGGCCACTGAAGCTTTCTTT
D gene: NA; J gene: TRBJ2-5; V gene: TRBV11-1; clone size: few; CDR3 protein: CASSLAVKAYQETQYF; CDR3 DNA: TGTGCCAGCAGCTTAGCGGTCAAAGCGTACCAAGAGACCCAGTACTTC